This T cell receptor beta chain was recorded in a study of OX40 agonist ivuxolimab in advanced cancers. The study, taken as a whole, reports: It was also the case that some nonresponders had low normalized T-cell clonal expansion.

The method was immunoSEQ multiplex PCR; TCRdb's version includes in-frame clones alone and lacks a portion of them. The table includes fewer than 55,000 clones, approximately 81% detected once. Note on this clone: The antigen is unknown.

This sequence was found in an adult with an advanced solid tumor such as melanoma, head and neck, liver or kidney cancer. The material sequenced was CD4+ or CD8+ T cells sorted from blood, taken in a trial of the OX40 agonist ivuxolimab.

Written as DNA, the CDR3 is TGTGCCAGCAGTGAAGCCGGGACAGGACGGCAGCCCCAGCATTTT. Its protein is CASSEAGTGRQPQHF. The chain combines TRBV6-1 with TRBJ1-5; 8 bases align to TRBD1. The CDR3 sequence is 15 residues long. V lost 0 bases to trimming and J lost 7 bases; unmatched junction nucleotides: 5. Germline V gene data show CDR1 as MNHNS and CDR2 as SASEGT.